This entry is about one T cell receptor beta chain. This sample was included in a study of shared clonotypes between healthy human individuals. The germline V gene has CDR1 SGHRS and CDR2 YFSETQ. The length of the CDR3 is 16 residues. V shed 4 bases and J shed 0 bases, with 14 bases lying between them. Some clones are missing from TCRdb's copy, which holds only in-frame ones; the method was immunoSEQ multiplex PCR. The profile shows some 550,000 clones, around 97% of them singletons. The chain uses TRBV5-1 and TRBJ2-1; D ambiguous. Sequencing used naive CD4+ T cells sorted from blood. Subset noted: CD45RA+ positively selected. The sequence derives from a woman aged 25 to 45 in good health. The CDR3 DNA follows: TGCGCCAGCAGCCACGCTACTTCGCACTCCTACAATGAGCAGTTCTTC. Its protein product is CASSHATSHSYNEQFF.